Presented here are 24 T cell receptor beta chains from one specimen sequenced in a study of shared clonotypes between healthy human individuals. Generated by immunoSEQ multiplex PCR, the TCRdb table keeps only in-frame clones and is missing some. In the table there are about 680,000 clones, about two thirds of which are singletons. The sample consisted of memory CD4+ T cells sorted from blood. The subset here: CD45RA-negative fraction. The source is a woman under 40 in good health.

J is TRBJ2-2 and V is TRBV5-1; D perhaps matches TRBD1 (5 bases). CDR3 size: 13 residues. Germline loops: CDR1 SGHRS, CDR2 YFSETQ. V lost 4 bases to trimming and J lost 6 bases, with 10 bases between them. CDR3 sequence (DNA): TGCGCCAGCAGCCCGCAGGGTGCCGGGGAGCTGTTTTTT. It translates to CASSPQGAGELFF.

The chain employs TRBV28 and TRBJ1-6; D perhaps matches TRBD1 (5 bases). The CDR3 runs 15 residues. V shed 3 bases and J shed 7 bases, with 13 bases lying between them. Germline V gene sequence: CDR1 MDHEN, CDR2 SYDVKM. CDR3 amino acids: CASSFPGRVNSPLHF. CDR3 sequence (DNA): TGTGCCAGCAGTTTTCCAGGCAGGGTCAATTCACCCCTCCACTTT. Combining the CDR3 with reference TRBV28 and TRBJ1-6 gives the whole variable domain DVKVTQSSRYLVKRTGEKVFLECVQDMDHENMFWYRQDPGLGLRLIYFSYDVKMKEKGDIPEGYSVSREKKERFSLILESASTNQTSMYLCASSFPGRVNSPLHFGNGTRLTVT.

V and J are TRBV5-1 and TRBJ2-5, with D possibly TRBD2 on 6 matching bases. Germline CDR1 reads SGHRS; CDR2 reads YFSETQ. This CDR3 region has 13 residues. V dropped 1 base and J dropped 5 bases, with 9 bases sitting between them. CDR3 in DNA: TGCGCCAGCAGCTTGCCCGGGGGTGAGACCCAGTACTTC. Translation: CASSLPGGETQYF.

This clone came up once. This chain links TRBV30 with TRBJ1-3; D is uncertain. CDR3 length equals 14 residues. V lost 3 bases and J lost 2, with 11 bases in between. Germline-derived CDR1 and CDR2 are GTSNPN and SVGIG (reference sequence). DNA for the CDR3: TGTGCCTGGAGGGGCCCAGCGGCTGGAAACACCATATATTTT. As protein: CAWRGPAAGNTIYF.

The chain carries TRBV11-2 and TRBJ2-7, with 8 bases identical to TRBD2. CDR3 length: 14 amino acids. Germline loops: CDR1 SGHAT, CDR2 FQNNGV. V gave up 5 bases and J gave up 4 bases; unmatched junction bases: 7. CDR3 sequence: CASSRTSGEYEQYF. CDR3 coding DNA: TGTGCCAGCAGCCGAACTAGCGGAGAATACGAGCAGTACTTC. The full variable domain, completed using reference TRBV11-2 and TRBJ2-7, is EAGVAQSPRYKIIEKRQSVAFWCNPISGHATLYWYQQILGQGPKLLIQFQNNGVVDDSQLPKDRFSAERLKGVDSTLKIQPAKLEDSAVYLCASSRTSGEYEQYFGPGTRLTVT.

This sequence joins TRBV21-1 and TRBJ2-7. TRBV21-1 constitutes a pseudogene. The CDR3 is 17 residues long. In DNA, the CDR3 is TGTGCCAGCAAAGCCGGTTCTGCTAAACCCAGCTCCTACGAGCAGTACTTC. Translating it yields CASKAGSAKPSSYEQYF.

About this clone: This same CDR3 is encoded by further DNA sequences in the sample. This rearrangement joins TRBV20-1 to TRBJ2-1, with D hard to call. This CDR3 spans 10 amino acids. CDR1 is DFQATT and CDR2 is SNEGSKA in the germline V gene (reference sequence). Trimming took off 3 bases at V and 7 bases at J, with 4 bases between the two ends. CDR3 residues: CSARLNEQFF. CDR3 coding DNA: TGCAGTGCTAGGCTAAATGAGCAGTTCTTC.

This clone occurred a few times. Other DNA sequences in the same sample also yield this CDR3. The V call is TRBV11-2, the J call TRBJ2-7; D possibly matches TRBD1 or TRBD2 (5 bases each). V lost 5 bases and J lost 0, with 11 bases in between. This CDR3 contains 14 residues. CDR1 and CDR2 from the germline V gene are SGHAT and FQNNGV. The CDR3 DNA reads TGTGCCAGCAGCCGACAGAGGGACTCCTACGAGCAGTACTTC. Translation gives CASSRQRDSYEQYF.

This clone was counted between two and nine times. The chain is built from TRBV4-2 and TRBJ2-1, with 10 bases identical to TRBD2. The germline gives CDR1 LGHNA, CDR2 YNFKEQ. CDR3 size: 19 residues. With 1 base clipped from V and 8 bases from J, the junction kept 17 bases outside the gene matches. In DNA form, the CDR3 reads TGTGCCAGCAGCCAAGGATGGCTAGCGGGAGCAGGGGTTTCCGATGAGCAGTTCTTC. This gives the protein CASSQGWLAGAGVSDEQFF.

The J gene is TRBJ2-2, the V gene TRBV29-1, with TRBD2 identical over 12 bases. Germline V gene sequence: CDR1 SQVTM, CDR2 ANQGSEA. V shed 4 bases and J 7 bases; nucleotides not matched to a gene: 7. CDR3 length: 15 residues. For the CDR3, the DNA is TGCAGCGTTGGATCTAGCGGGAGGGCCGGCGGGGAGCTGTTTTTT. Its protein product is CSVGSSGRAGGELFF.

The chain is built from TRBV9 and TRBJ2-5, with TRBD2 matching over 9 bases. The CDR3 totals 15 residues. Germline values: CDR1 SGDLS, CDR2 YYNGEE. V was pared by 2 bases and J by 5 bases, with 7 bases of the junction left unmatched. CDR3 sequence (DNA): TGTGCCAGCAGCGTGGCCGGGACTAGCTGGGAGACCCAGTACTTC. It yields the protein CASSVAGTSWETQYF.

This clone has ten or more counts. Other DNA variants within this sample encode the same CDR3. The genes are TRBV4-1 and TRBJ2-7; D possibly corresponds to TRBD2 (6 bases). V lost 0 bases and J 7 bases, leaving 10 bases between the germline ends. The germline V gene encodes CDR1 MGHRA and CDR2 YSYEKL. The CDR3 covers 13 residues. CDR3 residues: CASSQDRGIEQYF. Here the CDR3 DNA reads TGCGCCAGCAGCCAAGACCGGGGGATAGAGCAGTACTTC.

The chain combines TRBV11-2 with TRBJ2-1; D unresolved. Germline assignment: CDR1 SGHAT and CDR2 FQNNGV. V shed 1 base and J shed 5 bases, with 12 bases lying between them. The CDR3 covers 15 residues. The CDR3, as DNA: TGTGCCAGCAGCTTAGGACCCCCCAGACACAATGAGCAGTTCTTC. This translates into CASSLGPPRHNEQFF.

In DNA form, the CDR3 reads TGTGCCAGCAGTCGACTGACCGGCTACACCTTC. It specifies CASSRLTGYTF. The V gene is TRBV2, the J gene TRBJ1-2; D not resolved. The germline V and J ends were trimmed by 5 bases and 8 bases, with 9 bases remaining between them. The CDR3 is made up of 11 amino acids. Looked up from germline, CDR1 is SNHLY and CDR2 is FYNNEI.

V and J are TRBV5-4 and TRBJ2-1; 12 bases map to TRBD2. This CDR3 has 15 amino acids. Germline values: CDR1 SGHNT, CDR2 YYREEE (reference sequence). V lost 4 bases, J lost 6 bases, and 5 bases stayed unmatched. Here the CDR3 DNA reads TGTGCCAGCAGCCCAAGGACTAGCGGGATCAATGAGCAGTTCTTC. Its protein product is CASSPRTSGINEQFF. Drawing the rest from reference TRBV5-4 and TRBJ2-1, the complete variable domain is ETGVTQSPTHLIKTRGQQVTLRCSSQSGHNTVSWYQQALGQGPQFIFQYYREEENGRGNFPPRFSGLQFPNYSSELNVNALELDDSALYLCASSPRTSGINEQFFGPGTRLTVL.

Comment on this clone: Distinct nucleotide sequences in the sample also encode this CDR3. DNA of the CDR3: TGCGCCAGCAGCTTGGGACAGAGTAATGAAAAACTGTTTTTT. This codes for CASSLGQSNEKLFF. The chain employs TRBV5-1 and TRBJ1-4, with a possible D match to TRBD1 (5 bases). Per the germline V gene, CDR1 is SGHRS and CDR2 is YFSETQ. The CDR3 consists of 14 residues. With 0 bases removed from V and 4 bases from J, the gap between germline ends came to 7 bases.

V usage is TRBV7-2 and J usage is TRBJ2-7; 12 nucleotides align to TRBD2. There are 14 residues in the CDR3. From germline, CDR1 is SGHTA and CDR2 FQGNSA. The J segment lost 3 bases and the V segment lost 6 bases, leaving 3 bases of the junction unmatched. CDR3 sequence reads: CASRLAGGGYEQYF. In nucleotides, the CDR3 is TGTGCCAGCAGGCTAGCGGGAGGGGGCTACGAGCAGTACTTC.

The V gene is TRBV14, the J gene TRBJ2-3, with 10 bases aligning to TRBD2. J was trimmed by 4 bases and V by 3 bases; bases with no gene match: 16. CDR3 size: 19 residues. Per the germline V gene, CDR1 is SGHDN and CDR2 is FVKESK. Here the CDR3 DNA reads TGTGCCAGCAGCCAGCTTGATAAATTAGCGGGAGGTAGCCCAGATACGCAGTATTTT. It specifies CASSQLDKLAGGSPDTQYF.

This clone was picked up one time. This chain joins TRBV5-5 and TRBJ2-3; weak D call: TRBD2 (6 bases). The CDR3 spans 16 residues. The germline V and J ends were trimmed by 2 bases and 3 bases, with 16 bases remaining between them. Germline CDR1 is SGHKS and CDR2 is YYEKEE (reference sequence). The DNA of the CDR3 is TGTGCCAGCAGCTTATTCCGGGAGAGGAGGACAGATACGCAGTATTTT. It yields the protein CASSLFRERRTDTQYF.

The V and J genes are TRBV19 and TRBJ1-2, with 7 bases aligning to TRBD1. CDR1 is LNHDA, CDR2 SQIVND, per germline (reference sequence). This CDR3 has 12 residues. J lost 3 bases, V lost 6 bases, and 1 base had no gene match. For the CDR3, the DNA is TGTGCCAGTAGCCAGGGGGACTATGGCTACACCTTC. Translating gives CASSQGDYGYTF.

This clone was counted only a few times. The J gene is TRBJ2-7, the V gene TRBV6-4; no firm D call. Trimming removed 6 bases at V and 3 bases at J, with 12 bases between. CDR1 is MRHNA, CDR2 SNTAGT, per germline. CDR3 length equals 13 residues. The CDR3 DNA sequence: TGTGCCAGCAGCCTCCAGTCCGGCTACGAGCAGTACTTC. It translates to CASSLQSGYEQYF.

The gene calls are TRBV19 and TRBJ2-5; the D gene is possibly TRBD1 (6 bases). Trimming left V 3 bases short and J 2 bases short, with 7 bases between. Germline V gene data show CDR1 as LNHDA and CDR2 as SQIVND (reference sequence). This CDR3 is 13 amino acids long. This chain's CDR3 is CASSIGQQETQYF. CDR3 sequence (DNA): TGTGCCAGTAGTATCGGACAGCAAGAGACCCAGTACTTC.

A note on this clone: The same CDR3 is also encoded by other DNA sequences in this sample. This chain uses TRBV7-2 with TRBJ1-2; no reliable D call. The CDR3 totals 12 residues. Trimming took 3 bases from V and 3 from J, leaving 5 bases between them. Germline V gene data show CDR1 as SGHTA and CDR2 as FQGNSA. The CDR3 protein is CASSFTDYGYTF. The CDR3 DNA reads as TGTGCCAGCAGCTTTACTGACTATGGCTACACCTTC. Full variable domain (missing parts from reference TRBV7-2 and TRBJ1-2): GAGVSQSPSNKVTEKGKDVELRCDPISGHTALYWYRQSLGQGLEFLIYFQGNSAPDKSGLPSDRFSAERTGGSVSTLTIQRTQQEDSAVYLCASSFTDYGYTFGSGTRLTVV.

This clone showed up just a few times. The V gene is TRBV28, the J gene TRBJ2-5; possible D gene TRBD2, 7 bases. Germline lookup yields CDR1 MDHEN and CDR2 SYDVKM. V lost 5 bases and J lost 4, with 17 bases in between. The CDR3 runs to 15 residues. CDR3 DNA: TGTGCCAGCAGTCCTAGGGGAGGGGGACGAGAGACCCAGTACTTC. Its protein product is CASSPRGGGRETQYF.